This TCR beta chain was captured by sequencing in a study of T cells in Graves' hyperthyroidism and ophthalmopathy (dated by TCRdb to the late 2010s). As for the study more broadly: Peripheral blood was collected at initial diagnosis, before any treatment. Whether ophthalmopathy could be predicted prospectively was tested in an independent validation cohort made up of under 20 hyperthyroidism patients plus 17 patients who later progressed to ophthalmopathy. The paper describes TCR Vbeta CDR3 sequencing of around 130 peripheral blood samples, made up of some 42 ophthalmopathy patients, around 78 hyperthyroidism patients and about 17 progressor patients. Following sampling, methimazole starting at 30 mg daily was given to hyperthyroidism patients, and high-dose intravenous methylprednisolone was given to ophthalmopathy patients. The study also compared thyroid tissue and blood T-cell repertoires from 6 or 7 Graves' hyperthyroidism patients. For training and testing, the 95 to 100 patients in the discovery cohort were randomly divided in a 7:3 ratio. To identify TCR V-J signatures that set the groups apart, the researchers used a discovery cohort of 100 patients, made up of around 40 with Graves' ophthalmopathy and around 58 with stable Graves' hyperthyroidism. General study outcomes and caveats: Blood samples also contained most of the expanded thyroid clonotypes (frequency above 0.001), which suggests that blood repertoires may reflect thyroid immune responses. No statistical method was used to fix the sample size in advance, and group allocation was not hidden from the investigators. In validation, the model predicted progression to ophthalmopathy a median of roughly 6.1 months before onset, with over 60% sensitivity and 72.22% specificity. Ophthalmopathy was separated from stable hyperthyroidism by a 13 V-J signature model, with approximately 86% sensitivity and roughly 84% specificity obtained in cross-validation and 80%/75% obtained in testing.

For this clonotype: What antigen it recognizes has not been identified. This sequence may be a read error, since a much larger clone differs from it by one base.

TCR beta CDR3 regions were amplified from RNA transcripts. For the first round of RT-PCR on the TCR CDR3, the HTBI primer set was used together with the Qiagen OneStep RT-PCR kit. A second multiplex PCR round built the libraries, followed by size selection and purification. Libraries were sequenced paired-end with 100 bp reads on an Illumina HiSeq2000. Per the source publication's procedure: SOAPnuke was used to process the raw data, removing reads that contained adapters or uncalled bases, had a mean Phred below 15, or lacked an exact match to the constant primer or identifier. COPE v1.2.5 was used to merge high-quality paired reads, and clonotypes were defined as unique nucleotide sequences. MiTCR v1.1 was used to align the clonotypes against IMGT TRBV, TRBD and TRBJ reference segments. The analysis was restricted to V-J combinations with a frequency above 0.0001, which together covered roughly 99% of the repertoires. A TCS score was defined as the ratio between F50 (clonal expansion) and ExV (chaos), using BLOSUM62-based TCRdist between CDR3 peptides within each V-J. Welch's t-statistics and random forest reduced 500 to 550 V-J features to about 12, which were used in a naive Bayes classifier (R e1071). Using fastp at Q25 and MiXCR, TCRdb reprocessed the public reads and kept productive beta chains. Merged by CDR3 protein, the rows form single entries marked with the most common genes and DNA. These V and J calls derive from TCRdb rather than the authors' analysis. The sample profile shows about 350,000 distinct CDR3 sequences; approximately 15% of them were found once. In total, the top ten clones hold roughly 25% of the sample.

Via the germline V gene (reference sequence), CDR1 is SGHAT and CDR2 FQDESV. Trimming costs V 2 bases and J 6 bases, and their ends lie 19 bases apart. Taken from cysteine to phenylalanine, the CDR3 has 16 residues. Only the CDR3 DNA is retained, 48 bases long and in frame from the first base. Graves' hyperthyroidism was defined as stable when no progression to ophthalmopathy occurred over 18 months of follow-up. The hyperthyroidism patients were between 18 and 65 years old and newly diagnosed, with a disease duration of less than 2 months. Patients with uncontrolled infections, other autoimmune diseases, pregnancy or lactation were excluded. Diagnoses were based on clinical symptoms, serum thyroxine and TRAb, thyroid ultrasound and orbital computed tomography. PBMCs were isolated from 7.5 to 10 ml of fresh peripheral blood by Ficoll-Paque density gradient centrifugation. Total RNA was extracted using Trizol reagent, and RNA quality was assessed on an Agilent 2100 Bioanalyzer.

What was sequenced was blood. This receptor was identified in a woman in her 30s with Graves' hyperthyroidism. The rearrangement combines TRBV11-1 with TRBJ2-5; the D element might be TRBD1 or TRBD2, as each aligns at 5 bases. The CDR3 reads CASSLLGGQGAKTQYF. The DNA is TGTGCCAGCAGCTTACTCGGTGGGCAGGGAGCGAAGACCCAGTACTTC.